This TCR beta chain was identified in a study of cytomegalovirus exposure and HLA in healthy donors. Study results and caveats: For cytomegalovirus status, the classifier reportedly gave diagnoses with high specificity and sensitivity. There were a few CMV-associated chains whose specificity for CMV antigens was confirmed in vitro. According to a subsequent analysis, TCR clusters from the first cohort were inclined to appear together in the roughly 120 validation repertoires.

Germline V gene data show CDR1 as SGHNT and CDR2 as YYREEE (reference sequence). V trimming: 5 bases; J trimming: 3 bases; junction bases outside the gene matches: 6. The CDR3 extends over 14 amino acids. The assay was immunoSEQ multiplex PCR, and TCRdb's table has in-frame clones only and misses some. The table has some 75,000 clones, around 96% seen once. The donors formed part of the 120-subject validation cohort, distinct from the roughly 730-subject first cohort. Worth noting for this clone: Its target is not known.

The sample was PBMCs. J is TRBJ2-7 and V is TRBV5-4; 9 positions agree with TRBD1. This clonotype was sampled from a woman aged 18 to 35 in good health and CMV-seronegative. CDR3 protein: CASSPGTGLYEQYF. For the CDR3, the DNA is TGTGCCAGCAGTCCAGGGACAGGGCTCTACGAGCAGTACTTC.